This T cell receptor beta chain stems from a study of blood T cells in healthy people across ages. Whole-study findings and limits: Older age went with lower TCR beta diversity per million T cells, in a roughly linear way. A strong correlation was seen between TCR beta diversity and naive T cell percentage. When set beside aged donors, long-lived donors presented more naive CD4+ cells and higher diversity.

Next came a second PCR, run for about 6 to 11 cycles, which used a sample-barcoded 5' primer along with a J-beta primer mix. TCRdb re-called the 5' RACE reads with MiXCR, one entry per CDR3 protein. The table lists some 670,000 distinct CDR3 sequences, about 50% of them singletons. The CDR3 is 13 residues long. The germline V gene has CDR1 SQVTM and CDR2 ANQGSEA. The trim removed 8 bases at V and 1 base at J, leaving 6 bases unmatched. The donors, aged 6 to 90, were healthy Caucasians from Russia. For this clonotype: No antigen is known for it.

This receptor was taken from a woman of 80 years or more in good health. Sequencing was carried out using blood. The rearrangement uses TRBV29-1 and TRBJ1-2; 8 positions match TRBD1. The CDR3 is CSTTTGDNYGYTF. CDR3 DNA: TGCAGCACGACGACAGGGGATAACTATGGCTACACCTTC. The entire variable domain, with the rest obtained from reference TRBV29-1 and TRBJ1-2, is as follows: SAVISQKPSRDICQRGTSLTIQCQVDSQVTMMFWYRQQPGQSLTLIATANQGSEATYESGFVIDKFPISRPNLTFSTLTVSNMSPEDSSIYLCSTTTGDNYGYTFGSGTRLTVV.